Described below is a single TCR beta chain sequence and its context. Its binding antigen is unknown. No base quality information exists; no much larger clone differs at one position. A FACSAria II was used to sort memory CD4+ T cells, defined as single viable CD3+CD4+CD8-CD45RO+ cells. CMV serostatus was determined with a Roche Elecsys assay detecting serum IgG against CMV pp150, pp28, p38 and p52. After thawing, total CD4+ T cells were enriched by positive selection with CD4 magnetic microbeads. Samples originated from another study that specifically interrogated the CD4+ T cell memory repertoire. Peripheral blood mononuclear cells were isolated and cryopreserved according to standard operating procedures, and serum was stored at -80 degrees C. CD3-PerCP (BW264/56), CD4-APC (RPA-T4), CD45RO-PE (UCHT1) and CD8-Pacific Orange (3B5) antibodies were used for staining, and non-viable cells were excluded with Sytox blue.

From the germline V gene (reference sequence), CDR1 is SGHAT and CDR2 is FQDESV. The junction shows trimming of 6 bases on V and 6 bases on J, and the gene matches do not reach 10 bases of it. Its CDR3 holds 15 amino acids, cysteine through phenylalanine. Only CDR3 DNA is held: 45 bases, read in frame from base 1. The sample comes from a study of memory CD4+ T cells and cytomegalovirus serostatus (dated by TCRdb to the late 2010s). For context, the study as a whole: The cohort included around 33 healthy adults from Belgium, of whom 9 were CMV seropositive and 24 were CMV seronegative. To replicate a published TCR-based CMV serostatus classifier, the study sequenced CD4+ memory TCRbeta repertoires from a Belgian cohort whose cytomegalovirus serostatus was known. Study-wide conclusions, independent of this receptor: Among the roughly 160 previously reported CMV-associated TCRbeta sequences, 67 showed up in the CD4+ memory repertoires, with each one found in between one and five individuals. Results were interpreted as suggesting that the CMV-associated TCR signature is largely present in the CD4+ memory repertoire. Only CD4+CD45RO+ memory cells were sequenced, in contrast to the original study, which included naive and memory CD4+ and CD8+ populations. For predicting CMV serostatus, the median bootstrapped AUC was 0.95 using the original framework and less than 0.93 using a US-trained random forest. The original-framework classifier achieved a median bootstrapped AUC of approximately 0.94 with a 95% CI of 0.76-1.00 on the Belgian cohort.

Genomic DNA was extracted from sorted cells with the Quick-DNA Microprep Kit. Amplification of TCRbeta DNA was done with the immunoSEQ hsTCRbeta kit, following the protocol from the manufacturer. An Illumina MiSeq instrument was used to sequence the TCRbeta libraries. On the authors' methods: Once out-of-frame sequences had been removed, 2 million to 2.5 million distinct TCRbeta sequences were left, which works out to an average of around 70,000 per individual. Two values were used to score each individual: the count of 150 to 200 previously reported CMV-associated TCRbeta sequences and the total count of productive distinct TCRbeta sequences. A beta-binomial model was reimplemented in Python, and scikit-learn random forests with default parameters were trained on US cohort data. Classifier performance on the Belgian cohort was summarized as median AUC with percentile confidence intervals over 10,000 bootstrap iterations. The table was pulled from immuneACCESS by TCRdb, which kept in-frame rearrangements only. Such tables lose some clones; where checked, under half of the loss comes from unresolved V genes, and the rest has no known cause. V and J calls and clone size are given by that table; D and trimming were obtained from the DNA. In this sample the table shows 50,000 to 75,000 clones, approximately 85% of which occur a single time. The ten largest make up approximately 0.92% of the sample.

The chain couples TRBV11-1 to TRBJ1-4; 7 nucleotides in the junction match TRBD1. The receptor was derived from an adult in good health and CMV-seronegative. Sequencing input: memory CD4+ T cells from blood. CDR3 region: CASSLEGASYEKLFF. In nucleotide form, the sequence is TGTGCCAGCAGTTTGGAGGGGGCCAGTTATGAAAAACTGTTTTTT.